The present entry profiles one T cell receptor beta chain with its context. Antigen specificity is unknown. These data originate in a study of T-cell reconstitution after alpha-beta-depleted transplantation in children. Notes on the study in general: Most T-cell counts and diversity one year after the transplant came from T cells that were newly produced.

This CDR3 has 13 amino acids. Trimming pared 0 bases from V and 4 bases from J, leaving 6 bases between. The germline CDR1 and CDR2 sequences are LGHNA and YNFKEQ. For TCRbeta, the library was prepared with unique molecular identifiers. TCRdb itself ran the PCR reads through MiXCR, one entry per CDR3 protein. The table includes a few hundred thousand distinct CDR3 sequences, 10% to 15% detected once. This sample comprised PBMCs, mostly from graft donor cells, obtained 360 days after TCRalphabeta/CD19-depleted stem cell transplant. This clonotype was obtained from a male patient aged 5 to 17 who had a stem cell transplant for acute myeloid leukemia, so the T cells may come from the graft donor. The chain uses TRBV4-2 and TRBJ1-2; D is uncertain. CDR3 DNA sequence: TGTGCCAGCAGCCAAGATCGGACCTATGGCTACACCTTC. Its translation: CASSQDRTYGYTF.